Each of the 18 T cell receptor beta chains below was sequenced from the same sample in a study of T cell responses to AZD1222 COVID-19 vaccine. Sequencing was performed with immunoSEQ multiplex PCR; in TCRdb, only in-frame clones are kept and a portion is missing. The sample has about 120,000 clones, roughly nine tenths seen once. The specimen comprised peripheral blood, sampled on day 0 of AZD1222 vaccination. These receptors came from an adult in good health.

This clone was detected once. This sequence joins TRBV28 and TRBJ2-1; 10 bases map to TRBD2. This CDR3 spans 13 amino acids. V shed 8 bases and J 6 bases; nucleotides not matched to a gene: 4. Per germline, CDR1 MDHEN and CDR2 SYDVKM. The CDR3 is CASWTSGGNEQFF. The CDR3 DNA sequence: TGTGCCAGCTGGACTAGCGGAGGCAATGAGCAGTTCTTC.

The chain uses TRBV2 and TRBJ2-1; the match to TRBD2 covers 9 bases. Germline CDR1 and CDR2: SNHLY and FYNNEI. The CDR3 extends over 16 amino acids. The trim removed 11 bases at V and 4 bases at J, leaving 15 bases unmatched. In DNA form, the CDR3 reads TGTGCCTCCTTTTATCCAGGCGGGAGGGTTTACAATGAGCAGTTCTTC. Translated: CASFYPGGRVYNEQFF.

The chain uses TRBV5-6 and TRBJ1-2; possible D gene TRBD1, 6 bases. V was cut by 6 bases and J by 5 bases, with 20 bases left in between. Germline CDR1 reads SGHDT; CDR2 reads YYEEEE. The CDR3 is made up of 15 amino acids. DNA for the CDR3: TGTGCCAGCACCCCCGGGGGCTCCCGTGGGTATGGCTACACCTTC. The encoded protein is CASTPGGSRGYGYTF.

On this clone: The same CDR3 is also encoded by other DNA sequences in this sample. The rearrangement links TRBV6-2 or TRBV6-3 to TRBJ2-1; the D gene is possibly TRBD2 (5 bases). The CDR3 is made up of 15 amino acids. The V gene lost 2 bases and the J gene lost 0 bases, with 8 bases spanning the gap. Germline CDR1 MNHEY, CDR2 SVGEGT. The CDR3 sequence is CASSYGESSYNEQFF. CDR3 nucleotide sequence: TGTGCCAGCAGTTACGGGGAGAGCTCCTACAATGAGCAGTTCTTC.

This clone was observed a handful of times. V usage is TRBV3-1 (or the pseudogene TRBV3-2) and J usage is TRBJ1-2; D may be TRBD1 (5 bases). CDR1 is LGHDT, CDR2 YNNKEL, per germline (reference sequence). Trimming took off 5 bases at V and 2 bases at J, with 18 bases between the two ends. This CDR3 region has 16 residues. DNA for the CDR3: TGTGCCAGCAGCTCCCGGACCGGGACCGCCAACTATGGCTACACCTTC. Translated: CASSSRTGTANYGYTF.

This chain links TRBV4-1 with TRBJ1-5; tentative D call: TRBD1 (6 bases). Trimming pared 1 base from V and 4 bases from J, leaving 8 bases between. The CDR3 contains 14 residues. Germline V gene lookup returns CDR1 MGHRA and CDR2 YSYEKL. CDR3 loop: CASSQAGDNQPQHF. Written as DNA, the CDR3 is TGCGCCAGCAGCCAAGCAGGGGATAATCAGCCCCAGCATTTT.

V gene TRBV28 combines with J gene TRBJ1-2; no reliable D call. CDR3 length: 14 amino acids. V dropped 3 bases and J dropped 3 bases, with 11 bases sitting between them. Germline CDR1 and CDR2: MDHEN and SYDVKM. CDR3 loop: CASSFLVVHYGYTF. CDR3 sequence (DNA): TGTGCCAGCAGTTTCCTGGTGGTTCACTATGGCTACACCTTC.

V and J are TRBV9 and TRBJ2-7, with D possibly called TRBD1 or TRBD2 (5 bases each). In germline, CDR1 is SGDLS, CDR2 YYNGEE. The CDR3 extends over 13 amino acids. V lost 0 bases and J 11 bases, leaving 15 bases between the germline ends. The CDR3 DNA sequence: TGTGCCAGCAGCGTAGCTCTGACCGGGACGAAGTACTTC. Its translation: CASSVALTGTKYF.

This chain uses TRBV6-5 with TRBJ1-1; a weak D match, TRBD1 (5 bases). The V end lost 7 bases, the J end lost 5 bases, and 11 bases lay between the germline ends. CDR3 length equals 12 residues. Germline V gene lookup returns CDR1 MNHEY and CDR2 SVGAGI. CDR3 bases: TGTGCCAGCACCTGGGGGGGAACTGAAGCTTTCTTT. It translates to CASTWGGTEAFF.

This clone showed up just once. This chain joins TRBV28 and TRBJ1-4, with D perhaps TRBD1 (6 bases). V was clipped by 3 bases and J by 4 bases, with 12 bases between them. The CDR3 is made up of 15 amino acids. CDR1 is MDHEN, CDR2 SYDVKM, per germline. Here the CDR3 reads CASSLSQGLNEKLFF. As DNA, the CDR3 is TGTGCCAGCAGTTTGTCACAGGGTCTTAATGAAAAACTGTTTTTT.

The genes are TRBV27 and TRBJ1-6, with D possibly matching TRBD1 (5 bases). The CDR3 is made up of 14 amino acids. Germline loops: CDR1 MNHEY, CDR2 SMNVEV (reference sequence). Trimming left V 3 bases short and J 10 bases short, with 13 bases between. The chain's CDR3 is CASSFRQGGSPLHF. The CDR3 nucleotides read TGTGCCAGCAGTTTCCGCCAGGGCGGGTCACCCCTCCACTTT.

This chain links TRBV18 with TRBJ1-6; D gene ambiguous. This CDR3 contains 18 residues. The germline gives CDR1 KGHSH, CDR2 LQKENI. The V and J ends lost 0 bases and 2 bases respectively, with 14 bases between them. The CDR3 DNA is TGTGCCAGCTCACCACCCCCCGGGAAACCCACCTATAATTCACCCCTCCACTTT. It specifies CASSPPPGKPTYNSPLHF.

J is TRBJ2-3 and V is TRBV7-9, with TRBD2 identical over 7 bases. The length of the CDR3 is 15 residues. The V and J ends lost 4 bases and 3 bases, in that order; junction bases with no gene match: 7. CDR1 and CDR2 from the germline V gene are SEHNR and FQNEAQ (reference sequence). In DNA, the CDR3 is TGTGCCAGCAGCTCCCCGGGACTAAAAACAGATACGCAGTATTTT. Translating gives CASSSPGLKTDTQYF.

This chain uses TRBV14 with TRBJ2-4; unclear D gene. The length of the CDR3 is 13 residues. CDR1 is SGHDN, CDR2 FVKESK, per germline. Trimming shortened V by 0 bases and J by 9 bases, and 9 bases separated the two germline ends. The CDR3 loop is CASSQDGFGIQYF. The DNA for the CDR3 is TGTGCCAGCAGCCAAGATGGATTCGGCATTCAGTACTTC.

V usage is TRBV5-5 and J usage is TRBJ1-1; D not certain. From germline, CDR1 is SGHKS and CDR2 YYEKEE (reference sequence). The germline V and J ends were trimmed by 3 bases and 1 base, with 19 bases remaining between them. This CDR3 contains 17 residues. CDR3 bases: TGTGCCAGCAGCTCCCCTTATCAGAGGATCTCGAACACTGAAGCTTTCTTT. Translation: CASSSPYQRISNTEAFF. The whole variable domain, filled in from reference TRBV5-5 and TRBJ1-1, reads DAGVTQSPTHLIKTRGQQVTLRCSPISGHKSVSWYQQVLGQGPQFIFQYYEKEERGRGNFPDRFSARQFPNYSSELNVNALLLGDSALYLCASSSPYQRISNTEAFFGQGTRLTVV.

This chain joins TRBV23-1 and TRBJ2-7; D uncertain. TRBV23-1 counts as an open reading frame of uncertain function. This CDR3 spans 17 amino acids. V shed 0 bases and J shed 2 bases, with 17 bases lying between them. CDR3 loop: CASSQSVVVPQPYEQYF. The DNA for the CDR3 is TGCGCCAGCAGTCAATCCGTGGTGGTCCCCCAACCCTACGAGCAGTACTTC.

This chain's CDR3 is CASSLVGTEGELFF. The CDR3 DNA sequence: TGCGCCAGCAGCTTGGTCGGGACGGAAGGGGAGCTGTTTTTT. This rearrangement joins TRBV5-1 to TRBJ2-2; D possibly matches TRBD1 or TRBD2 (5 bases each). Germline values: CDR1 SGHRS, CDR2 YFSETQ. Between the trimmed V and J ends, which lost 0 bases and 8 bases, there was a span of 11 bases. This CDR3 spans 14 amino acids. Looking up the rest from reference TRBV5-1 and TRBJ2-2 gives the full variable domain: KAGVTQTPRYLIKTRGQQVTLSCSPISGHRSVSWYQQTPGQGLQFLFEYFSETQRNKGNFPGRFSGRQFSNSRSEMNVSTLELGDSALYLCASSLVGTEGELFFGEGSRLTVL.

This rearrangement joins TRBV28 to TRBJ2-7; the D is unclear. The germline gives CDR1 MDHEN, CDR2 SYDVKM. The CDR3 loop spans 11 amino acids. V gave up 5 bases and J gave up 4 bases, with 6 bases separating them. The CDR3 is CASSGGYEQYF. DNA of the CDR3: TGTGCCAGCAGTGGTGGGTACGAGCAGTACTTC.